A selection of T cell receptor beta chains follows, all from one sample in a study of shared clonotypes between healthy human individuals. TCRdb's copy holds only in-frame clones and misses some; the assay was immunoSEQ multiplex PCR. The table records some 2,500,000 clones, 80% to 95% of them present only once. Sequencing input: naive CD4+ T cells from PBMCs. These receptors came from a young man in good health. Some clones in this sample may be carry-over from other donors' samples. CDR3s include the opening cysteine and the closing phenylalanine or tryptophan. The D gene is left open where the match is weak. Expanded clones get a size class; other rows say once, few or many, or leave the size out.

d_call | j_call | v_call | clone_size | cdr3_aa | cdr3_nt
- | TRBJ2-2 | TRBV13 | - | CASSSGLGLAGELFF | TGTGCCAGCAGCTCGGGGTTGGGGCTAGCAGGGGAGCTGTTTTTT
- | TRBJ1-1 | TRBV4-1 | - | CASSKPLDRDTEAFF | TGCGCCAGCAGCAAACCCTTGGACCGCGACACTGAAGCTTTCTTT
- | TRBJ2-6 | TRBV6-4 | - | CASSDGLTGRTGAGANVLTF | TGTGCCAGCAGTGATGGGCTGACAGGGAGGACTGGGGCTGGGGCCAACGTCCTGACTTTC
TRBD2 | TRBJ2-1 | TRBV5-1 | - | CASSLLAGAGEQFF | TGCGCCAGCAGCTTATTAGCGGGAGCGGGTGAGCAGTTCTTC
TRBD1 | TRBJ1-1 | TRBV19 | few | CASSRLDRVNTEAFF | TGTGCCAGTAGTAGATTGGACAGGGTGAACACTGAAGCTTTCTTT
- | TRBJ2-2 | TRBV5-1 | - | CASSSRENTGELFF | TGCGCCAGCAGCTCCAGAGAGAACACCGGGGAGCTGTTTTTT
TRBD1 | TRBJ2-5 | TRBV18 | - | CASSPPDRGQETQYF | TGTGCCAGCTCACCCCCGGACAGGGGACAAGAGACCCAGTACTTC
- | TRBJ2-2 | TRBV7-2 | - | CASSFSMAGWGTGELFF | TGTGCCAGCAGCTTTAGCATGGCAGGGTGGGGGACCGGGGAGCTGTTTTTT
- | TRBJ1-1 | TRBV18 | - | CASSWSSAQGNTEAFF | TGTGCCAGCTCATGGTCATCGGCTCAGGGGAACACTGAAGCTTTCTTT
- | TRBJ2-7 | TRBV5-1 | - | CASSLDGAKVEQYF | TGCGCCAGCAGCTTGGACGGGGCGAAAGTCGAGCAGTACTTC
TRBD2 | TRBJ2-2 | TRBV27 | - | CASSLRAWGNSGRFETGELFF | TGTGCCAGCAGTTTAAGGGCTTGGGGGAATAGCGGGAGATTTGAGACCGGGGAGCTGTTTTTT
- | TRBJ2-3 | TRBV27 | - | CASSLRAASTDTQYF | TGTGCCAGCAGTTTAAGGGCGGCTAGCACAGATACGCAGTATTTT
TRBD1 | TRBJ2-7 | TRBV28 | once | CASSFSLGTGPYEQYF | TGTGCCAGCAGTTTCTCCCTGGGGACAGGACCCTACGAGCAGTACTTC
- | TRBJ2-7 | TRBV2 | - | CASSLVYEQYF | TGTGCCAGCAGCCTGGTCTACGAGCAGTACTTC
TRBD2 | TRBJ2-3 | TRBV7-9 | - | CASSLVRGGADTQYF | TGTGCCAGCAGCTTAGTTAGGGGAGGGGCAGATACGCAGTATTTT
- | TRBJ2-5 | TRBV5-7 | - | CASSFYRHQETQYF | TGTGCCAGCAGCTTCTACAGACACCAAGAGACCCAGTACTTC
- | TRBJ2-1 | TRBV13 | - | CASSRRVPYNEQFF | TGTGCCAGCAGCCGGAGGGTACCCTACAATGAGCAGTTCTTC
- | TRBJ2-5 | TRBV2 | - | CASSERETQYF | TGTGCCAGCAGTGAACGGGAGACCCAGTACTTC
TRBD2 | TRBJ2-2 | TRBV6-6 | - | CASSPRGLASYGELFF | TGTGCCAGCAGTCCCCGTGGACTAGCGTCGTACGGGGAGCTGTTTTTT
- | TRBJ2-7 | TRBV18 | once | CASSPQNTYEQYF | TGTGCCAGCTCACCACAGAACACCTACGAGCAGTACTTC
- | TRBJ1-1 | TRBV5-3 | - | CARSLSRVPIMNTEAFF | TGTGCCAGAAGCTTGAGCAGGGTACCCATCATGAACACTGAAGCTTTCTTT
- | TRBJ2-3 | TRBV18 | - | CASSPPALATDTQYF | TGTGCCAGCTCACCACCGGCGCTAGCAACAGATACGCAGTATTTT
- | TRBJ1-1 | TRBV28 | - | CASSFGGGNTEAFF | TGTGCCAGCAGTTTTGGTGGGGGGAACACTGAAGCTTTCTTT
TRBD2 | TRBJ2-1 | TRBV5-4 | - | CASSYTGSGSGSEQFF | TGTGCCAGCAGCTATACAGGAAGCGGGAGTGGGAGTGAGCAGTTCTTC
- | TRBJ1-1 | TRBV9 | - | CASSRAGEGIAEAFF | TGTGCCAGCAGCCGGGCCGGTGAGGGGATCGCTGAAGCTTTCTTT
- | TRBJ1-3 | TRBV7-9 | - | CASSLPSGSSGNTIYF | TGTGCCAGCAGCTTACCCTCAGGGAGCTCTGGAAACACCATATATTTT
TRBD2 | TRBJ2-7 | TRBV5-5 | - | CASSLLAGGPYEQYF | TGTGCCAGCAGCTTGCTAGCGGGAGGACCCTACGAGCAGTACTTC
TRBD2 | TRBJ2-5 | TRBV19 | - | CASSDFSGREIETQYF | TGTGCCAGTAGTGACTTCAGCGGGAGGGAGATAGAGACCCAGTACTTC
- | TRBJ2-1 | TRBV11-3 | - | CASSRRTGSYNEQFF | TGTGCCAGCAGCCGACGGACGGGCTCCTACAATGAGCAGTTCTTC
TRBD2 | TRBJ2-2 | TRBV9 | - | CASSVGGRRNTGELFF | TGTGCCAGCAGCGTGGGCGGGAGGAGGAACACCGGGGAGCTGTTTTTT
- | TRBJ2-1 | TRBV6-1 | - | CASSPVGSYNEQFF | TGTGCCAGCAGTCCCGTCGGCTCCTACAATGAGCAGTTCTTC
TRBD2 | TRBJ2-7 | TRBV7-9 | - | CASSLARGLADEQYF | TGTGCCAGCAGCTTAGCCCGGGGACTAGCGGACGAGCAGTACTTC
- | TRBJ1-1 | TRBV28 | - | CASRRKGYNTEAFF | TGTGCCAGCAGACGAAAAGGGTACAACACTGAAGCTTTCTTT
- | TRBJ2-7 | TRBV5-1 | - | CASSLAESSYEQYF | TGCGCCAGCAGCTTGGCCGAGAGCAGCTACGAGCAGTACTTC
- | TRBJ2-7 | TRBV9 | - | CASSVGSTSNYEQYF | TGTGCCAGCAGCGTAGGGTCGACATCTAATTACGAGCAGTACTTC
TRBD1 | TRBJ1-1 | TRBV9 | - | CASSVGDRGTEAFF | TGTGCCAGCAGCGTAGGGGACAGGGGTACTGAAGCTTTCTTT
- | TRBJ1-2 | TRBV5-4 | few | CASSLVDPLYYGYTF | TGTGCCAGCAGCTTGGTCGATCCGCTGTACTATGGCTACACCTTC
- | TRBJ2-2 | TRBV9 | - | CASSVAGTGELFF | TGTGCCAGCAGCGTAGCCGGGACCGGGGAGCTGTTTTTT
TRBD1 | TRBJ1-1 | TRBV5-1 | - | CASSPVTGTVNSEAFF | TGCGCCAGCAGCCCAGTCACCGGGACAGTCAACTCTGAAGCTTTCTTT
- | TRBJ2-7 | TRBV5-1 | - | CASRAGSMGEQYF | TGCGCCAGCAGAGCCGGGTCGATGGGCGAGCAGTACTTC
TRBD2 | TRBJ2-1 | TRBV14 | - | CASSQGTSGRGEQFF | TGTGCCAGCAGCCAAGGAACTAGCGGGAGGGGTGAGCAGTTCTTC
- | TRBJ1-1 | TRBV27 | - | CASADGENTEAFF | TGTGCCAGCGCCGACGGGGAGAACACTGAAGCTTTCTTT
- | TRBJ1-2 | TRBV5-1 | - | CASSPPGRPAEGYTF | TGCGCCAGCAGCCCGCCCGGGAGGCCCGCGGAGGGCTACACCTTC
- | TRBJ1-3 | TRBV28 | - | CASSFSGLPYSGNTIYF | TGTGCCAGCAGTTTTTCAGGGCTACCCTACTCTGGAAACACCATATATTTT
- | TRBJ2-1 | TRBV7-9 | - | CASSALRGSSYNEQFF | TGTGCCAGCAGCGCCCTACGGGGGAGCTCCTACAATGAGCAGTTCTTC
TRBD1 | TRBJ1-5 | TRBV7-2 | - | CASSPRTGWQPQHF | TGTGCCAGCAGCCCTAGGACAGGCTGGCAGCCCCAGCATTTT
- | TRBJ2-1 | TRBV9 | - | CASSGDPRQQFF | TGTGCCAGCAGCGGGGACCCCCGCCAGCAGTTCTTC
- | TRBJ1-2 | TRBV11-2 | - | CASSRDGRAVYGYTF | TGTGCCAGCAGCCGGGACGGCCGCGCGGTCTATGGCTACACCTTC
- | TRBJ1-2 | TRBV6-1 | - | CASSEVGSRRSGYTF | TGTGCCAGCAGTGAAGTGGGCTCCCGGCGGAGTGGCTACACCTTC
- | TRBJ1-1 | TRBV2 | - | CASSEEGFRTEAFF | TGTGCCAGCAGTGAAGAGGGGTTTCGCACTGAAGCTTTCTTT
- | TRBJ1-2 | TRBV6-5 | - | CASSLGGAGGYTF | TGTGCCAGCAGCCTAGGGGGGGCCGGTGGCTACACCTTC
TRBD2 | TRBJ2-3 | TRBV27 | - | CASSRLAGGPWATQYF | TGTGCCAGCAGCCGACTAGCGGGAGGGCCCTGGGCGACGCAGTATTTT
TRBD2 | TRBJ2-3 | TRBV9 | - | CASSASSGRSADTQYF | TGTGCCAGCAGCGCCTCTAGCGGGAGATCTGCAGATACGCAGTATTTT
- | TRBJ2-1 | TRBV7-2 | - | CASSLAGTNNEQFF | TGTGCCAGCAGCTTAGCGGGGACCAACAATGAGCAGTTCTTC
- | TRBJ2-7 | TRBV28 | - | CASSAPGGTGYEQYF | TGTGCCAGCAGCGCCCCGGGGGGGACAGGCTACGAGCAGTACTTC
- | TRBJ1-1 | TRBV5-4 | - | CASRSGQNTEAFF | TGTGCCAGCAGGTCGGGACAGAACACTGAAGCTTTCTTT
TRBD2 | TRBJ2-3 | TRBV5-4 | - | CASSLGGTSGRGFTDTQYF | TGTGCCAGCAGCTTGGGAGGGACTAGCGGGAGGGGCTTCACAGATACGCAGTATTTT
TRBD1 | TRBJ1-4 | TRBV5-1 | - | CASSLGLTGASEKLFF | TGCGCCAGCAGCTTGGGCCTGACAGGGGCAAGTGAAAAACTGTTTTTT
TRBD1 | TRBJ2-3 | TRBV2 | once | CASSSGTGGSDTQYF | TGTGCCAGCAGTTCCGGGACAGGGGGATCAGATACGCAGTATTTT
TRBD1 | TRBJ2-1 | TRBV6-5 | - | CASKRGTGSSNEQFF | TGTGCCAGCAAACGGGGGACAGGGTCCTCCAATGAGCAGTTCTTC